This T cell receptor beta chain came from a study of CD8 T cells in Susac syndrome. With random hexamers, reverse transcription was performed on about 0.5 to 1 ug of RNA. Coverage of TCR beta CDR3 amplification by immunoSEQ multiplex PCR extended to 54 Vbeta and 13 Jbeta. From the immunoSEQ multiplex PCR reads, TCRdb called clonotypes with MiXCR, one entry per CDR3 protein. The sample lists 200,000 to 250,000 distinct CDR3 sequences, just under 95% occurring once. While CD8+ and CD4+ T cells were isolated negatively, TEMRA cells were enriched by FACS. Trimming pared 7 bases from V and 1 base from J, leaving 10 bases between. The CDR3 runs to 14 residues. The germline CDR1 and CDR2 sequences are KGHDR and SFDVKD.

This receptor was identified in a human donor with multiple sclerosis. The gene calls are TRBV24-1 and TRBJ2-4, with D maybe TRBD2 (6 bases). What was sequenced was CD4+ T cells from PBMCs. CDR3 sequence: CATSGGVAKNIQYF. CDR3 in DNA: TGTGCCACCAGCGGAGGGGTGGCCAAAAACATTCAGTACTTC.